This T cell receptor (beta chain) stems from a study of T cell responses to AZD1222 COVID-19 vaccine. Method: immunoSEQ multiplex PCR; TCRdb's copy keeps in-frame clones and lacks some. The data show roughly 100,000 clones, around 86% seen once. This TCR was sampled from an adult in good health. Sequences were derived from peripheral blood, sampled on day 0 of AZD1222 vaccination.

The CDR3 nucleotides read TGTGCCAGCAGCCCCTTCGGACTAGCGGGGGGTTTGTGGTTCTTC. This gives the protein CASSPFGLAGGLWFF. V and J are TRBV28 and TRBJ2-1; 14 positions match TRBD2. This CDR3 contains 15 residues. Germline V gene lookup returns CDR1 MDHEN and CDR2 SYDVKM. Losses at the gene ends were 6 bases for V and 15 bases for J; bases not matched to a gene: 13.